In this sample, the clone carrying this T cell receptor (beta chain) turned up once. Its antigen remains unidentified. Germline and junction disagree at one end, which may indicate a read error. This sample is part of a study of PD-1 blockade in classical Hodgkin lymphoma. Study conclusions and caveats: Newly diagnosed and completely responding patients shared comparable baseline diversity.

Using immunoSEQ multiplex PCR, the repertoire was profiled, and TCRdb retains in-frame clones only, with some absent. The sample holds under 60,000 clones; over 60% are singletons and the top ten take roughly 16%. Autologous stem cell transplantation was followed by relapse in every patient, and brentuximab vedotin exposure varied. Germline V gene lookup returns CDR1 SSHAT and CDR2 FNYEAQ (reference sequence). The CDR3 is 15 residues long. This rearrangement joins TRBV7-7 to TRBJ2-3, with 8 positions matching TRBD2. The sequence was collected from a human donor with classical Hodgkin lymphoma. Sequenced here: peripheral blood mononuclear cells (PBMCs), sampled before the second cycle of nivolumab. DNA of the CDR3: TGTGCTAGCAGCTTTTCTAGCGGGTTCACAGATACGCAGTATTTT. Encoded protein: CASSFSSGFTDTQYF.